This T cell receptor beta chain originates from a study of blood T cell repertoires in COVID-19 (dated by TCRdb to about 2020). Study-wide context: Samples from collaborators originated in the United States, Italy and Spain and spanned both the acute and convalescent phases of COVID-19. The material from the prospective study consisted of cDNA or gDNA derived from T cells, B-cell-depleted T cells, or PBMCs. Subjects who had been exposed to COVID-19, were actively infected with it, or had recovered from it provided the deeply sampled blood TCRbeta repertoires that made up the dataset. The repertoires were released in a freely available public database meant as a resource for research on the immune response to SARS-CoV-2. The samples were drawn from the first 160 participants of the ongoing ImmuneRACE study and from roughly 1,300 subjects provided by 6 global collaborators. Nearly every sample came with metadata listing a de-identified subject ID, COVID-19 status, age in years and sex. Where available, HLA class I and class II types were taken from metadata supplied by the sample provider and were not determined by assay-based typing. Study-level results and caveats: Clinical and demographic metadata were provided uncurated, with the amount varying by source and participant.

The CDR1 and CDR2 encoded by the germline V gene are SNHLY and FYNNEI. The CDR3 sequence holds 18 residues, the cysteine and phenylalanine included. Only the CDR3 portion is preserved as DNA: 54 bases, with reading frame beginning at the first base. Relative to germline, V is missing 6 bases and J is missing 5 bases, with 18 bases of the junction outside any gene match. The collaborating institutions used their own protocols to collect whole blood in K2EDTA tubes. For TCRbeta analysis, collaborator samples were shipped as frozen whole blood, as isolated PBMCs, or as DNA extracted from either sample type. As concerns this clone: Its antigen specificity is not known. Qualities for individual bases were not recorded, and no much larger clone is one base off.

The immunoSEQ Assay, a bias-controlled multiplex PCR, was used to amplify TCRbeta CDR3 regions from genomic DNA. The paper's processing steps were these. Nucleated cell counts per sample were estimated from amplification of reference gene primers within the assay. Sequence reads were collapsed and filtered to measure the absolute abundance of every unique TCRbeta CDR3 rearrangement. For each sample, productive Simpson clonality was calculated as the square root of Simpson's diversity index across productive rearrangements. TCRdb obtained this table from immuneACCESS and retained in-frame rearrangements with V and J assigned. These tables miss some clones; where compared with another copy, unresolved V genes account for less than half of the shortfall, and the remainder is unexplained. V and J calls and clone size are as listed in that table; D and trimming were resolved from the DNA. The sample table holds approximately 200,000 clones, of which approximately 85% were seen once. Together, the top ten hold approximately 11% of the sample.

Sequencing was done on a sample of peripheral blood. The receptor comes from a human donor with active or convalescent COVID-19. The donor label of this sample is uncertain. This receptor chain uses TRBV2 and TRBJ2-3; 9 bases in the middle match TRBD1. The base sequence is TGTGCCAGCAGCGACAGGGGGGAGCGGAGGGGGTCATTAGATACGCAGTATTTT. The resulting protein is CASSDRGERRGSLDTQYF.